A single sample is the source of the 27 T cell receptor beta chains below, sequenced in a study of cytotoxic CD8 clonotypes in ibrutinib-treated CLL (dated by TCRdb to the early 2020s). The library was generated by the immunoSEQ multiplex PCR assay. The source is immuneACCESS, and TCRdb retained only in-frame sequences with V and J called. Part of the clones is not carried over; for the studies checked, unresolved V genes explain less than half of this, and the remainder is unexplained. This sample comprises roughly 170,000 clones, approximately 80% of them detected only once. The ten largest clones represent over 4.5% of the sample. The time point label for this specimen denotes: roughly 2 years on ibrutinib. The sequencing here drew on PBMCs, taken after 24 months of ibrutinib treatment. Receptor source: a human donor with chronic lymphocytic leukemia.

The chain employs TRBV7-8 and TRBJ2-5, with 7 nucleotides matching TRBD1. Germline V gene sequence: CDR1 SGHVS, CDR2 FQNEAQ. V was pared by 1 base and J by 3 bases, with 14 bases of the junction left unmatched. The CDR3 contains 18 residues. The CDR3 here is CASSLGQGRTREKETQYF. The DNA of the CDR3 is TGTGCCAGCAGCTTAGGACAGGGAAGGACCCGAGAAAAAGAGACCCAGTACTTC.

A few counts support this clone. This chain connects TRBV27 to TRBJ2-2, with D perhaps matching TRBD1 (6 bases). Germline CDR1 reads MNHEY; CDR2 reads SMNVEV (reference sequence). The CDR3 length is 14 residues. Trimming took off 6 bases at V and 5 bases at J, with 13 bases between the two ends. For the CDR3, the DNA is TGTGCCAGCAGCCTACAGGGTTGGACCGGGGAGCTGTTTTTT. This gives the protein CASSLQGWTGELFF.

The J gene is TRBJ2-2, the V gene TRBV9, with 8 bases lining up with TRBD1. This CDR3 region has 16 residues. The V gene end was trimmed by 4 bases and the J gene end by 2 bases; junction bases not matched to a gene: 7. The germline V gene encodes CDR1 SGDLS and CDR2 YYNGEE. The CDR3 is CASSPQDRVNTGELFF. CDR3 in DNA: TGTGCCAGCAGCCCCCAGGACAGGGTAAACACCGGGGAGCTGTTTTTT. The full variable domain, completed using reference TRBV9 and TRBJ2-2, is DSGVTQTPKHLITATGQRVTLRCSPRSGDLSVYWYQQSLDQGLQFLIQYYNGEERAKGNILERFSAQQFPDLHSELNLSSLELGDSALYFCASSPQDRVNTGELFFGEGSRLTVL.

The gene calls are TRBV9 and TRBJ2-3; D remains unclear. V lost 0 bases and J 5 bases, leaving 16 bases between the germline ends. The CDR3 loop spans 16 amino acids. CDR1 is SGDLS and CDR2 is YYNGEE in the germline V gene. The CDR3 here is CASSVGGSIAKDTQYF. The CDR3, as DNA: TGTGCCAGCAGCGTAGGCGGATCAATTGCCAAAGATACGCAGTATTTT.

The rearrangement joins TRBV19 to TRBJ2-1; 9 bases are shared with TRBD2. The germline V gene has CDR1 LNHDA and CDR2 SQIVND (reference sequence). The CDR3 covers 17 residues. Germline trimming cut 2 bases from V and 7 bases from J; bases unmatched to any gene: 12. CDR3 residues: CASSIPSGGRDTNEQFF. DNA of the CDR3: TGTGCCAGTAGTATACCCAGCGGCGGGAGGGACACGAATGAGCAGTTCTTC.

The rearrangement uses TRBV5-1 and TRBJ2-7; possible D gene TRBD2, 7 bases. Between the trimmed V and J ends, which lost 0 bases and 5 bases, there was a span of 12 bases. Germline assignment: CDR1 SGHRS and CDR2 YFSETQ. This CDR3 is 14 amino acids long. The CDR3 sequence: CASSLGRGAHEQYF. Here the CDR3 DNA reads TGCGCCAGCAGCTTGGGTCGGGGGGCCCACGAGCAGTACTTC.

The genes are TRBV27 and TRBJ1-2; the D gene is possibly TRBD1 (5 bases). In germline, CDR1 is MNHEY, CDR2 SMNVEV (reference sequence). The CDR3 extends over 15 amino acids. Trimming cost V 4 bases and J 4 bases, with 16 bases left between them. The CDR3 bases are TGTGCCAGCAGTTGGGGGGGTGCACGACCCTATGGCTACACCTTC. It is translated as CASSWGGARPYGYTF.

DNA for the CDR3: TGTGCCAGCAGCCTCGACGGGGTGAGCACAGATACGCAGTATTTT. Its protein is CASSLDGVSTDTQYF. This sequence joins TRBV7-9 and TRBJ2-3; a weak D match, TRBD2 (5 bases). This CDR3 is built from 15 residues. The germline V and J ends were trimmed by 5 bases and 0 bases, with 12 bases remaining between them. Germline CDR1 SEHNR, CDR2 FQNEAQ (reference sequence).

The chain carries TRBV14 and TRBJ2-7, with D possibly matching TRBD2 (6 bases). The CDR3 has 15 amino acids. V was clipped by 0 bases and J by 1 base, with 10 bases between them. The germline V gene has CDR1 SGHDN and CDR2 FVKESK. CDR3 amino acids: CASSQEALASYEQYF. The CDR3 coding sequence is TGTGCCAGCAGCCAAGAGGCACTAGCATCCTACGAGCAGTACTTC.

This clone was picked up a small number of times. J is TRBJ2-5 and V is TRBV7-9; TRBD2 matches at 16 bases. Germline values: CDR1 SEHNR, CDR2 FQNEAQ (reference sequence). The V and J ends lost 5 bases and 2 bases, in that order; junction bases with no gene match: 8. This CDR3 spans 18 amino acids. The DNA for the CDR3 is TGTGCCAGCAGCAATCCGGGACTAGCGGGAGGGTCGCAAGAGACCCAGTACTTC. Protein sequence: CASSNPGLAGGSQETQYF. The whole variable domain, filled in from reference TRBV7-9 and TRBJ2-5, reads DTGVSQNPRHKITKRGQNVTFRCDPISEHNRLYWYRQTLGQGPEFLTYFQNEAQLEKSRLLSDRFSAERPKGSFSTLEIQRTEQGDSAMYLCASSNPGLAGGSQETQYFGPGTRLLVL.

The chain uses TRBV7-2 and TRBJ2-1, with D hard to call. The CDR3 totals 13 residues. V lost 1 base to trimming and J lost 10 bases, with 11 bases between them. The germline V gene has CDR1 SGHTA and CDR2 FQGNSA. The CDR3 protein is CASSLESGREQFF. CDR3 coding DNA: TGTGCCAGCAGCTTAGAATCGGGCCGGGAGCAGTTCTTC.

The V gene is TRBV5-4, the J gene TRBJ2-5; TRBD2 might be the D (6 bases). Looked up from germline, CDR1 is SGHNT and CDR2 is YYREEE (reference sequence). The CDR3 totals 15 residues. The V gene lost 2 bases and the J gene lost 1 base, with 12 bases spanning the gap. The CDR3 nucleotides are TGTGCCAGCAGCTTTGCGGGGCTCGCCCAAGAGACCCAGTACTTC. Its protein is CASSFAGLAQETQYF.

This clone was seen a single time. The rearrangement links TRBV15 to TRBJ1-1; 7 bases map to TRBD1. Germline CDR1 is LNHNV and CDR2 is YYDKDF (reference sequence). The CDR3 length is 14 residues. V trimming: 0 bases; J trimming: 4 bases; junction bases outside the gene matches: 2. The chain's CDR3 is CATSRETGLTEAFF. The DNA for the CDR3 is TGTGCCACCAGCAGAGAGACAGGGCTCACTGAAGCTTTCTTT. The full variable domain, in which reference TRBV15 and TRBJ1-1 provide the parts outside the CDR3, is DAMVIQNPRYQVTQFGKPVTLSCSQTLNHNVMYWYQQKSSQAPKLLFHYYDKDFNNEADTPDNFQSRRPNTSFCFLDIRSPGLGDTAMYLCATSRETGLTEAFFGQGTRLTVV.

This chain joins TRBV28 and TRBJ1-2; tentatively, D is TRBD1 (6 bases). Germline V gives CDR1 MDHEN, CDR2 SYDVKM. V was pared by 3 bases and J by 0 bases, with 14 bases between. CDR3 length: 16 amino acids. CDR3 residues: CASSLVGTPANYGYTF. The CDR3 nucleotides read TGTGCCAGCAGTTTGGTTGGGACACCAGCTAACTATGGCTACACCTTC.

This chain connects TRBV6-5 to TRBJ2-2; 8 nucleotides line up with TRBD1. This CDR3 has 14 amino acids. Unmatched junction bases numbered 4, after V lost 5 bases and J lost 5 bases. Germline CDR1 is MNHEY and CDR2 is SVGAGI. CDR3 bases: TGTGCCAGCAGTAGGACAGGGAAGACCGGGGAGCTGTTTTTT. Translated: CASSRTGKTGELFF.

The J gene is TRBJ1-4, the V gene TRBV25-1; a weak D match, TRBD1 (5 bases). The CDR3 totals 15 residues. V lost 1 base and J 5 bases, leaving 11 bases between the germline ends. Germline lookup yields CDR1 MGHDK and CDR2 SYGVNS. CDR3 loop: CASSESYRRNEKLFF. In DNA, the CDR3 is TGTGCCAGCAGTGAATCGTACAGGCGGAATGAAAAACTGTTTTTT.

This chain joins TRBV6-5 and TRBJ1-1; D ambiguous. The V gene lost 6 bases and the J gene lost 3 bases, with 11 bases spanning the gap. CDR3 length equals 13 residues. Per the germline V gene, CDR1 is MNHEY and CDR2 is SVGAGI. This chain's CDR3 is CASRALMDTEAFF. CDR3 nucleotides: TGTGCCAGCAGAGCCTTGATGGACACTGAAGCTTTCTTT.

This chain links TRBV7-8 with TRBJ2-1; possible D gene TRBD1, 6 bases. Trimming removed 3 bases at V and 5 bases at J, with 17 bases between. This CDR3 has 16 residues. In germline, CDR1 is SGHVS, CDR2 FQNEAQ. CDR3 residues: CASSLVPGHYDNEQFF. The CDR3, as DNA: TGTGCCAGCAGCTTGGTCCCGGGACACTACGACAATGAGCAGTTCTTC.

Regarding this clone: Other DNA sequences in the same sample also yield this CDR3. The chain couples TRBV7-3 to TRBJ1-5; D may be TRBD1 (5 bases). Germline V gene sequence: CDR1 SGHTA, CDR2 FQGTGA. V was trimmed by 0 bases and J by 2 bases, leaving 8 bases between them. The length of the CDR3 is 15 residues. CDR3 sequence (DNA): TGTGCCAGCAGCTTAACAGGGGACGGCAATCAGCCCCAGCATTTT. Amino acids: CASSLTGDGNQPQHF.

This chain connects TRBV25-1 to TRBJ1-2, with no clear D. The ends were cut back, 5 bases at V and 0 bases at J, with 1 base in the middle. This CDR3 has 11 amino acids. Germline lookup yields CDR1 MGHDK and CDR2 SYGVNS. The CDR3 DNA follows: TGTGCCAGCAGTCCTAACTATGGCTACACCTTC. Translating it yields CASSPNYGYTF.

The V and J genes are TRBV9 and TRBJ2-5, with D unclear. V was shortened by 0 bases and J by 5 bases, with 11 bases between the two germline ends. This CDR3 is built from 14 residues. From germline, CDR1 is SGDLS and CDR2 YYNGEE. The chain's CDR3 is CASSVEGVGETQYF. The CDR3 nucleotides read TGTGCCAGCAGCGTAGAAGGCGTGGGGGAGACCCAGTACTTC.

V gene TRBV6-1 combines with J gene TRBJ1-5; D call uncertain. The CDR3 extends over 18 amino acids. CDR1 MNHNS and CDR2 SASEGT come from the germline V gene. V dropped 3 bases and J dropped 0 bases, with 18 bases sitting between them. The CDR3 DNA follows: TGTGCCAGCAGTGAGGAGGATCTCCGGACCCATAGCAATCAGCCCCAGCATTTT. Its protein is CASSEEDLRTHSNQPQHF.

The V gene is TRBV7-3, the J gene TRBJ2-5; 7 bases align to TRBD2. Germline values: CDR1 SGHTA, CDR2 FQGTGA. The CDR3 is made up of 14 amino acids. The junction had 4 bases not matched to a gene; V was cut back by 4 bases and J by 2 bases. CDR3 sequence: CASSSLADQETQYF. CDR3 coding DNA: TGTGCCAGCAGCTCTCTAGCGGATCAAGAGACCCAGTACTTC.

The chain uses TRBV6-6 and TRBJ1-4; D remains ambiguous. Germline assignment: CDR1 MNHNY and CDR2 SVGAGI (reference sequence). This CDR3 is 12 amino acids long. Trimming pared 6 bases from V and 5 bases from J, leaving 7 bases between. The chain's CDR3 is CASSGGNEKLFF. The CDR3 DNA sequence: TGTGCCAGCAGCGGAGGCAATGAAAAACTGTTTTTT.

J is TRBJ1-2 and V is TRBV4-1; D is undetermined. The V end was cut by 0 bases, the J end by 2 bases, with 10 bases between. The CDR3 spans 15 residues. From germline, CDR1 is MGHRA and CDR2 YSYEKL. CDR3 residues: CASSQERPQNYGYTF. In DNA, the CDR3 is TGCGCCAGCAGCCAAGAGCGGCCGCAGAACTATGGCTACACCTTC.

This sequence joins TRBV5-1 and TRBJ2-5; 7 bases agree with TRBD2. The germline gives CDR1 SGHRS, CDR2 YFSETQ. This CDR3 spans 13 amino acids. V shed 4 bases and J 5 bases; nucleotides not matched to a gene: 5. The DNA for the CDR3 is TGCGCCAGCAGCCCGACTAGCTTGGAGACCCAGTACTTC. It codes for CASSPTSLETQYF.

This clone was observed a few times. The rearrangement links TRBV19 to TRBJ1-5; D is unresolved. The CDR3 is made up of 15 amino acids. Trimming cost V 3 bases and J 5 bases, with 14 bases left between them. CDR1 is LNHDA and CDR2 is SQIVND in the germline V gene (reference sequence). CDR3 DNA: TGTGCCAGTAGTATCGGGTTCTGGTCCGATCAGCCCCAGCATTTT. Protein product: CASSIGFWSDQPQHF.